This T cell receptor beta chain was obtained from a study of tumor and adjacent non-tumor tissue in lung cancer. Study at large: The cohort had approximately 12 adenocarcinoma, 2 squamous cell and 1 small cell patients. Stage I to III disease affected 10 men and roughly five women aged about 31 to 76.

Three rounds of nested PCR, following a modified ARM-PCR protocol, produced the TCRbeta library. TCRdb independently ran MiXCR on the multiplex PCR reads; one entry per CDR3 protein. The sample yields about 93,000 distinct CDR3 sequences, roughly two thirds seen once. The germline V gene encodes CDR1 SGHTA and CDR2 FQGTGA. The CDR3 sequence is 12 residues long. V lost 6 bases to trimming and J lost 5 bases, with 8 bases between them. With regard to this clonotype: Its target is not known.

Study-level results: Tumor tissue had significantly higher TCR diversity than normal lung.

The template was RNA from unsorted bulk tissue. Sequencing input: lung tumor tissue. The V gene is TRBV7-3, the J gene TRBJ2-1; D is ambiguous. The sequence derives from a man aged 65-85 years with non-small cell lung cancer. The chain's CDR3 is CASRENDNEQFF. CDR3 DNA sequence: TGTGCCAGCAGGGAAAATGACAATGAGCAGTTCTTC.